This TCR beta chain was identified in a study of blood T cell repertoires in COVID-19. Study-level background: T cells, B-cell-depleted T cells, or PBMCs supplied cDNA or gDNA.

CDR1 and CDR2 (germline): SGHTA, FQGNSA. The CDR3 spans 15 residues. V lost 5 bases to trimming and J lost 5 bases; unmatched junction nucleotides: 4. The authors' processing: The assay estimated nucleated cells by amplifying reference gene primers. The assay was immunoSEQ multiplex PCR, and TCRdb's table has in-frame clones only and misses some. D and trimming come from the DNA, and the V and J calls and clone size come from that table. The sample gives roughly 140,000 clones, 76% of which show up once; 3% to 4.5% is in the top ten. The receptor comes from a woman aged 80 or over with acute or convalescent COVID-19. The chain employs TRBV7-2 and TRBJ2-3; 13 nucleotides line up with TRBD2. Sequencing input: peripheral blood. CDR3 nucleotide sequence: TGTGCCAGCAGCGGCACTAGCGGGGGGGTAGATACGCAGTATTTT. Translating it yields CASSGTSGGVDTQYF.